One sample yielded the 14 T cell receptor beta chains listed below, sequenced in a study of OX40 agonist ivuxolimab in advanced cancers. Receptor libraries were prepared by the immunoSEQ multiplex PCR assay. Drawn from immuneACCESS, this table holds only the in-frame rearrangements with V and J called that TCRdb kept. Clones are partly lost; checked studies trace under half to an unresolved V gene and leave the rest unexplained. Counted in this sample were under 50,000 clones; roughly 85% of them appeared once. The leading ten clones occupy over 6.5% of the sample. The material sequenced was CD4+ or CD8+ T cells sorted from blood, taken in a trial of the OX40 agonist ivuxolimab. All receptors derive from an adult with an advanced solid tumor such as melanoma, head and neck, liver or kidney cancer.

The chain uses TRBV2 and TRBJ1-3; TRBD1 aligns across 7 bases. This CDR3 is built from 16 residues. J was trimmed by 8 bases and V by 4 bases; bases with no gene match: 14. CDR1 is SNHLY, CDR2 FYNNEI, per germline. The CDR3 region has the DNA TGTGCCAGCAGTGTGCGAGCCGGGACCCAGGGGGACACCATATATTTT. Its protein is CASSVRAGTQGDTIYF.

V usage is TRBV12-5 and J usage is TRBJ1-5; D uncertain. This CDR3 is 15 amino acids long. V gave up 6 bases and J gave up 0 bases, with 12 bases separating them. CDR1 and CDR2 (germline): LGHNT, FRNRAP. The CDR3 DNA sequence: TGTGCTAGTGGCTCAGGAATCGATAGCAATCAGCCCCAGCATTTT. Residues: CASGSGIDSNQPQHF.

Only a few counts were recorded for this clone. V usage is TRBV4-1 and J usage is TRBJ1-6; D is undetermined. The germline CDR1 and CDR2 sequences are MGHRA and YSYEKL. V lost 1 base and J lost 10, with 14 bases in between. The CDR3 covers 15 residues. The CDR3 region is CASSQVEGPISPLHF. CDR3 nucleotide sequence: TGCGCCAGCAGCCAAGTGGAGGGCCCCATCTCACCCCTCCACTTT.

CDR3 in amino acids: CATSIRTGRNEQFF. CDR3 coding DNA: TGTGCCACCAGCATCCGGACAGGGAGGAATGAGCAGTTCTTC. This chain connects TRBV15 to TRBJ2-1, with 8 bases lining up with TRBD1. Per the germline V gene, CDR1 is LNHNV and CDR2 is YYDKDF (reference sequence). The CDR3 is 14 amino acids. Trimming at V came to 4 bases and at J to 7 bases, leaving 6 bases not matched to a gene.

This clone appeared a single time. V and J are TRBV29-1 and TRBJ2-3, with TRBD2 matching 12 bases. The ends lost 4 bases at V and 3 bases at J; junction bases unmatched: 5. The length of the CDR3 is 15 residues. Looked up from germline, CDR1 is SQVTM and CDR2 is ANQGSEA. CDR3 region: CSVVLAGGTTDTQYF. CDR3 bases: TGCAGCGTTGTTCTAGCGGGAGGGACGACAGATACGCAGTATTTT.

The chain is built from TRBV19 and TRBJ2-1; 9 positions agree with TRBD1. Germline loops: CDR1 LNHDA, CDR2 SQIVND (reference sequence). The CDR3 sequence is 15 residues long. The J segment lost 4 bases and the V segment lost 6 bases, leaving 7 bases of the junction unmatched. CDR3 DNA sequence: TGTGCCAGTAGCGCAACCGGGACAGGGTACAATGAGCAGTTCTTC. Protein product: CASSATGTGYNEQFF.

This chain uses TRBV5-6 with TRBJ1-1, with D possibly TRBD1 on 5 matching bases. The CDR3 length is 17 residues. Germline CDR1 and CDR2: SGHDT and YYEEEE. V lost 3 bases, J lost 0 bases, and 18 bases lay in between. The CDR3 is CASSYLGADKMNTEAFF. For the CDR3, the DNA is TGTGCCAGCAGCTACCTTGGGGCAGATAAAATGAACACTGAAGCTTTCTTT.

The chain carries TRBV9 and TRBJ1-2, with unresolved D. Trimming took off 0 bases at V and 0 bases at J, with 9 bases between the two ends. The CDR3 totals 15 residues. CDR1 is SGDLS and CDR2 is YYNGEE in the germline V gene. CDR3: CASSVDSEPNYGYTF. DNA of the CDR3: TGTGCCAGCAGCGTAGATTCCGAACCTAACTATGGCTACACCTTC.

The chain employs TRBV6-5 and TRBJ2-2, with D perhaps TRBD1 or TRBD2 (6 bases each). Germline V CDR1 and CDR2: MNHEY, SVGAGI. Trimming shortened V by 7 bases and J by 2 bases, and 11 bases separated the two germline ends. This CDR3 comprises 14 residues. Here the CDR3 reads CASKGGINTGELFF. The CDR3 DNA is TGTGCCAGCAAAGGGGGGATCAACACCGGGGAGCTGTTTTTT.

The chain employs TRBV7-6 and TRBJ2-7; maybe TRBD2 (6 bases). The germline V gene encodes CDR1 SGHVS and CDR2 FNYEAQ. This CDR3 is 15 amino acids long. V was pared by 1 base and J by 2 bases, with 12 bases between. DNA of the CDR3: TGTGCCAGCAGCTTAGGTTCCCTAGCGACCTACGAGCAGTACTTC. Translating gives CASSLGSLATYEQYF.

This clone was counted once. The chain combines TRBV18 with TRBJ1-1; 8 bases fit TRBD1. The CDR3 has 14 residues. From germline, CDR1 is KGHSH and CDR2 LQKENI. V lost 5 bases, J lost 5 bases, and 7 bases stayed unmatched. The CDR3 loop reads CASSFRTGMTEAFF. The CDR3 DNA follows: TGTGCCAGCTCATTTCGGACAGGGATGACTGAAGCTTTCTTT.

As to this clone: Different DNA sequences within this sample yield the same CDR3. The rearrangement joins TRBV7-2 to TRBJ1-3; D call uncertain. This CDR3 has 13 amino acids. The V end lost 6 bases, the J end lost 4 bases, and 10 bases lay between the germline ends. Germline V CDR1 and CDR2: SGHTA, FQGNSA. DNA of the CDR3: TGTGCCAGCAGACGTGCTCCCGGAAACACCATATATTTT. Encoded protein: CASRRAPGNTIYF. Complete variable domain (other parts from reference TRBV7-2 and TRBJ1-3): GAGVSQSPSNKVTEKGKDVELRCDPISGHTALYWYRQSLGQGLEFLIYFQGNSAPDKSGLPSDRFSAERTGGSVSTLTIQRTQQEDSAVYLCASRRAPGNTIYFGEGSWLTVV.

CDR3 residues: CASSLTSTYEQYF. The CDR3 coding sequence is TGTGCCAGCAGCCTGACTAGTACCTACGAGCAGTACTTC. V is TRBV5-5 and J is TRBJ2-7, with D tentatively TRBD2 (6 bases). The CDR3 is made up of 13 amino acids. Trimming cost V 4 bases and J 2 bases, with 10 bases left between them. Germline CDR1 and CDR2: SGHKS and YYEKEE (reference sequence). Filled out from reference TRBV5-5 and TRBJ2-7, the complete variable domain reads DAGVTQSPTHLIKTRGQQVTLRCSPISGHKSVSWYQQVLGQGPQFIFQYYEKEERGRGNFPDRFSARQFPNYSSELNVNALLLGDSALYLCASSLTSTYEQYFGPGTRLTVT.

The chain is built from TRBV5-1 and TRBJ2-7; D unclear. The CDR3 runs 14 residues. Looked up from germline, CDR1 is SGHRS and CDR2 is YFSETQ. Between the trimmed V and J ends, which lost 2 bases and 0 bases, there was a span of 9 bases. The DNA for the CDR3 is TGCGCCAGCAGCTTTCAGACCGGCTCCTACGAGCAGTACTTC. Translated: CASSFQTGSYEQYF.